This is a list of T cell receptor beta chains from one sample in a study of blood T cells in healthy people across ages. A single record per CDR3 protein comes from TCRdb applying MiXCR to the 5' RACE reads. The repertoire holds hundreds of thousands of distinct CDR3 sequences, with 29% as singletons. Material for sequencing was blood. The receptors originated from a woman aged 80 or over in good health. The CDR3 runs from the conserved cysteine through the conserved F or W. A D gene is named only where the DNA matches it firmly. Size is stated for part of the rows, as once, few or many counts, or as a class when the clone is expanded.

J gene,V gene,D gene,clone size,CDR3 protein,CDR3 DNA
TRBJ2-6,TRBV4-2,.,.,CISSQDRVSNSGANVLTF,TGTATCAGCAGCCAAGATAGGGTATCGAACTCTGGGGCCAACGTCCTGACTTTC
TRBJ1-4,TRBV5-1,.,.,CASSPTGPATNEKLFF,TGCGCCAGCAGCCCTACAGGGCCCGCAACTAATGAAAAACTGTTTTTT
TRBJ2-3,TRBV10-1,.,few,CASSEWGGASDTQYF,TGCGCCAGCAGTGAGTGGGGGGGGGCATCGGATACGCAGTATTTT
TRBJ2-7,TRBV28,.,.,CASSLWGDSLNSYEQYF,TGTGCCAGCAGTTTATGGGGTGACAGCCTTAACTCCTACGAGCAGTACTTC
TRBJ1-5,TRBV11-2,.,.,CASSLGGWQPQHF,TGTGCCAGCAGCTTAGGGGGTTGGCAGCCCCAGCATTTT
TRBJ2-3,TRBV3-1,TRBD2,few,CASSQISGYTDTQYF,TGTGCCAGCAGCCAAATTAGCGGGTACACAGATACGCAGTATTTT
TRBJ2-5,TRBV10-3,.,many,CAIRKALSGTQYF,TGTGCCATCAGGAAGGCCCTCTCGGGGACCCAGTACTTC
TRBJ1-5,TRBV20-1,.,few,CSARESVGALSSNQPQHF,TGCAGTGCTAGAGAATCGGTGGGGGCATTATCGAGCAATCAGCCCCAGCATTTT
TRBJ2-2,TRBV7-2,.,many,CASSLPPGELFF,TGTGCCAGCAGCTTACCACCCGGGGAGCTGTTTTTT
TRBJ1-6,TRBV11-2,TRBD1,many,CASSIRGDRVNSPLHF,TGTGCCAGCAGCATACGGGGCGACAGGGTTAATTCACCCCTCCACTTT
TRBJ2-3,TRBV7-2,.,many,CASSRREYGDTQYF,TGTGCCAGCAGCCGTAGGGAGTATGGAGATACGCAGTATTTT
TRBJ2-7,TRBV10-3,TRBD2,many,CAISRTSGLYEQYF,TGTGCCATCAGTCGGACTAGCGGACTGTACGAGCAGTACTTC
TRBJ1-2,TRBV27,.,many,CASSPNIQQGAGGYTF,TGTGCCAGCAGTCCCAACATTCAACAGGGAGCAGGGGGCTACACCTTC
TRBJ2-2,TRBV7-8,.,.,CASSGAGTPNTGELFF,TGTGCCAGCAGCGGCGCCGGGACACCGAACACCGGGGAGCTGTTTTTT
TRBJ2-6,TRBV6-5,.,once,CASSSGGREIAGANVLTF,TGTGCCAGCAGTTCGGGCGGCAGGGAAATTGCTGGGGCCAACGTCCTGACTTTC
TRBJ2-7,TRBV28,TRBD1,many,CASSRRDRAYEQYF,TGTGCCAGCAGCCGCCGGGACAGAGCCTACGAGCAGTACTTC
TRBJ1-6,TRBV11-2,.,.,CASSFQTNSPLHF,TGTGCCAGCAGCTTTCAAACTAATTCACCCCTCCACTTT
TRBJ2-5,TRBV6-5,.,many,CASSYQGGVKETQYF,TGTGCCAGCAGTTACCAGGGTGGGGTAAAAGAGACCCAGTACTTC
TRBJ1-5,TRBV6-2/TRBV6-3,.,.,CASSVLQPQHF,TGTGCCAGCAGTGTACTTCAGCCCCAGCATTTT
TRBJ1-1,TRBV2,TRBD1,.,CASRGQGAWGTEAFF,TGTGCCAGCAGAGGACAGGGGGCCTGGGGCACTGAAGCTTTCTTT
TRBJ1-5,TRBV20-1,.,few,CSARAPTGSRNQPQHF,TGCAGTGCTAGAGCTCCGACAGGATCGCGCAATCAGCCCCAGCATTTT
TRBJ1-2,TRBV7-2,TRBD1,.,CASSSGQETFRGYTF,TGTGCCAGCAGCTCAGGACAGGAGACCTTCCGCGGCTACACCTTC
TRBJ2-2,TRBV25-1,TRBD2,.,CASSGGTRRLTGELFF,TGTGCCAGCAGTGGGGGGACTAGGAGACTCACCGGGGAGCTGTTTTTT
TRBJ1-2,TRBV29-1,.,many,CSLYRVDFGYTF,TGCAGCCTATACAGGGTTGACTTTGGCTACACCTTC